Presented here are 26 T cell receptor beta chains from one specimen sequenced in a study of OX40 agonist ivuxolimab in advanced cancers. Libraries were prepared by immunoSEQ multiplex PCR; TCRdb keeps only in-frame clonotypes and omits some of them. Counted here are some 8,900 clones, about two thirds occurring once; the ten biggest clones make up 27%. The source material was CD4+ or CD8+ T cells sorted from blood, sampled in a trial of the OX40 agonist ivuxolimab. The receptors stem from an adult with an advanced solid tumor such as melanoma, head and neck, liver or kidney cancer.

The genes are TRBV28 and TRBJ2-7, with D maybe TRBD2 (5 bases). Germline V gene lookup returns CDR1 MDHEN and CDR2 SYDVKM. V was clipped by 3 bases and J by 0 bases, with 9 bases between them. The CDR3 sequence is 14 residues long. The CDR3 loop reads CASSFGITSYEQYF. DNA for the CDR3: TGTGCCAGCAGTTTCGGGATTACCTCCTACGAGCAGTACTTC.

J is TRBJ1-4 and V is TRBV7-9, with D hard to call. Trimming stripped 3 bases from V and 3 bases from J, with 8 bases between. Germline V gene lookup returns CDR1 SEHNR and CDR2 FQNEAQ (reference sequence). The CDR3 is made up of 14 amino acids. CDR3: CASSFDRSNEKLFF. The CDR3 region has the DNA TGTGCCAGCAGCTTCGACCGTTCTAATGAAAAACTGTTTTTT.

The rearrangement joins TRBV27 to TRBJ2-7; D is perhaps TRBD1 (6 bases). The CDR3 extends over 14 amino acids. Germline lookup yields CDR1 MNHEY and CDR2 SMNVEV (reference sequence). The V and J ends lost 6 bases and 5 bases respectively, with 17 bases between them. The chain's CDR3 is CASSAGTPANEQYF. CDR3 DNA sequence: TGTGCCAGCAGCGCCGGGACACCAGCTAACGAGCAGTACTTC.

This chain links TRBV5-6 with TRBJ1-6, with D possibly being TRBD1 (5 bases). Germline V gene lookup returns CDR1 SGHDT and CDR2 YYEEEE. This CDR3 is built from 14 residues. V lost 2 bases, J lost 9 bases, and 12 bases lay in between. The CDR3 DNA follows: TGTGCCAGCAGCTTATCAGGGCTCGCTTCACCCCTCCACTTT. Translating gives CASSLSGLASPLHF.

The chain uses TRBV18 and TRBJ1-5; maybe TRBD1 (6 bases). Germline V gene data show CDR1 as KGHSH and CDR2 as LQKENI. The length of the CDR3 is 12 residues. The V and J ends lost 3 bases and 8 bases respectively, with 8 bases between them. The CDR3 DNA sequence: TGTGCCAGCTCACCGGCAGGGGAGCCCCAGCATTTT. Translation: CASSPAGEPQHF.

J is TRBJ2-3 and V is TRBV2; TRBD1 might be the D (7 bases). The CDR3 is 15 residues long. Trimming removed 3 bases from V and 3 bases from J, with 13 bases in between. Germline assignment: CDR1 SNHLY and CDR2 FYNNEI. The CDR3 DNA reads as TGTGCCAGCAGTGATGAGGGGGCGGGAACAGATACGCAGTATTTT. It specifies CASSDEGAGTDTQYF.

The chain couples TRBV28 to TRBJ2-5; D tentatively fits TRBD1 or TRBD2 (5 bases each). CDR3 size: 18 residues. Germline V CDR1 and CDR2: MDHEN, SYDVKM. Trimming shortened V by 8 bases and J by 1 base, and 26 bases separated the two germline ends. CDR3: CASFPLLVLAGFQETQYF. For the CDR3, the DNA is TGTGCCAGCTTCCCCCTTCTAGTCCTAGCAGGGTTCCAAGAGACCCAGTACTTC.

The V gene is TRBV6-6, the J gene TRBJ2-1; TRBD2 agrees at 10 bases. Losses at the gene ends were 5 bases for V and 7 bases for J; bases not matched to a gene: 11. Germline loops: CDR1 MNHNY, CDR2 SVGAGI (reference sequence). This CDR3 is built from 16 residues. CDR3 in DNA: TGTGCCAGCAGTCTTCGGCCTAGCGGGAGTTCGAATGAGCAGTTCTTC. Amino acid sequence: CASSLRPSGSSNEQFF.

The chain joins TRBV6-1 to TRBJ1-2, with 8 bases lining up with TRBD1. The J segment lost 4 bases and the V segment lost 4 bases, leaving 8 bases of the junction unmatched. Germline V gene data show CDR1 as MNHNS and CDR2 as SASEGT. There are 15 residues in the CDR3. The CDR3 spells CASSGTGNRGYGYTF. The CDR3 bases are TGTGCCAGCAGTGGGACAGGGAACCGGGGCTATGGCTACACCTTC.

The genes are TRBV9 and TRBJ2-3, with 10 bases lining up with TRBD2. Germline CDR1 SGDLS, CDR2 YYNGEE. V lost 0 bases and J lost 5; bases outside the gene matches: 6. The CDR3 totals 16 residues. Written as DNA, the CDR3 is TGTGCCAGCAGCGTAGCGAGCGGGGGGGCCTTAGATACGCAGTATTTT. It encodes CASSVASGGALDTQYF.

The rearrangement uses TRBV7-2 and TRBJ2-7, with D perhaps TRBD1 or TRBD2 (5 bases each). This CDR3 region has 16 residues. Trimming took off 5 bases at V and 2 bases at J, with 19 bases between the two ends. Germline assignment: CDR1 SGHTA and CDR2 FQGNSA. The CDR3 reads CASSESSERGAYEQYF. CDR3 in DNA: TGTGCCAGCAGCGAGAGTAGCGAGAGAGGGGCCTACGAGCAGTACTTC.

V gene TRBV4-1 combines with J gene TRBJ2-3, with 10 bases aligning to TRBD2. J lost 8 bases, V lost 4 bases, and 12 bases had no gene match. The CDR3 loop spans 16 amino acids. Per germline, CDR1 MGHRA and CDR2 YSYEKL. For the CDR3, the DNA is TGCGCCAGCAGCCGTGGGTCCGGACTAGCGGAAGGTACGCAGTATTTT. Residues: CASSRGSGLAEGTQYF.

Only a few counts were recorded for this clone. This chain joins TRBV28 and TRBJ2-1, with D hard to call. Trimming stripped 5 bases from V and 4 bases from J, with 6 bases between. Germline V lookup: CDR1 MDHEN, CDR2 SYDVKM. The CDR3 covers 12 residues. CDR3 nucleotides: TGTGCCAGCAGTACAGAATACAATGAGCAGTTCTTC. It is translated as CASSTEYNEQFF.

This sequence joins TRBV4-1 and TRBJ2-2; 7 nucleotides line up with TRBD2. J lost 5 bases, V lost 6 bases, and 6 bases had no gene match. This CDR3 contains 14 residues. Germline CDR1 is MGHRA and CDR2 is YSYEKL. The CDR3 here is CASRGRETTGELFF. For the CDR3, the DNA is TGCGCCAGCAGGGGGAGGGAGACGACCGGGGAGCTGTTTTTT.

The chain recombines TRBV29-1 with TRBJ2-7; 7 bases map to TRBD1. The CDR3 length is 14 residues. The V segment lost 4 bases and the J segment 5 bases; nucleotides outside the gene matches: 11. Germline V gives CDR1 SQVTM, CDR2 ANQGSEA. The CDR3 region is CSVVNPTGANEQYF. CDR3 in DNA: TGCAGCGTTGTTAACCCCACAGGGGCTAACGAGCAGTACTTC.

This chain uses TRBV7-3 with TRBJ1-3; D might be TRBD1 (5 bases). Germline V gene lookup returns CDR1 SGHTA and CDR2 FQGTGA. The CDR3 is 14 residues long. Between the trimmed V and J ends, which lost 5 bases and 2 bases, there was a span of 10 bases. CDR3 region: CASSRGEAGNTIYF. CDR3 nucleotides: TGTGCCAGCAGCCGAGGGGAAGCTGGAAACACCATATATTTT.

This clone appeared a single time. The chain is built from TRBV15 and TRBJ2-5; 16 nucleotides agree with TRBD2. Unmatched junction bases numbered 6, after V lost 2 bases and J lost 3 bases. From germline, CDR1 is LNHNV and CDR2 YYDKDF (reference sequence). The CDR3 covers 18 residues. In DNA form, the CDR3 reads TGTGCCACCAGCAGAATACCGGGACTAGCGGGGGGGGAAGAGACCCAGTACTTC. It is translated as CATSRIPGLAGGEETQYF. The full variable domain, in which reference TRBV15 and TRBJ2-5 provide the parts outside the CDR3, is DAMVIQNPRYQVTQFGKPVTLSCSQTLNHNVMYWYQQKSSQAPKLLFHYYDKDFNNEADTPDNFQSRRPNTSFCFLDIRSPGLGDTAMYLCATSRIPGLAGGEETQYFGPGTRLLVL.

This clone was detected many times. V usage is TRBV28 and J usage is TRBJ1-1, with TRBD1 as a possible D gene (6 bases). The V end was cut by 2 bases, the J end by 5 bases, with 9 bases between. The CDR3 is 13 amino acids. Germline CDR1 MDHEN, CDR2 SYDVKM. CDR3 coding DNA: TGTGCCAGCAGTTTAGTAGGGGGGACTGAAGCTTTCTTT. Translated, it gives CASSLVGGTEAFF.

The chain joins TRBV11-2 to TRBJ2-7; perhaps TRBD1 as D (5 bases). Looked up from germline, CDR1 is SGHAT and CDR2 is FQNNGV. The CDR3 spans 14 residues. Trimming pared 3 bases from V and 0 bases from J, leaving 9 bases between. The CDR3 region has the DNA TGTGCCAGCAGCTTGGGGCAGAGCTCCTACGAGCAGTACTTC. This encodes CASSLGQSSYEQYF. The full variable domain, in which reference TRBV11-2 and TRBJ2-7 provide the parts outside the CDR3, is EAGVAQSPRYKIIEKRQSVAFWCNPISGHATLYWYQQILGQGPKLLIQFQNNGVVDDSQLPKDRFSAERLKGVDSTLKIQPAKLEDSAVYLCASSLGQSSYEQYFGPGTRLTVT.

V and J are TRBV27 and TRBJ1-5; tentative D call: TRBD1 (5 bases). This CDR3 spans 15 amino acids. Trimming shortened V by 1 base and J by 1 base, and 8 bases separated the two germline ends. In germline, CDR1 is MNHEY, CDR2 SMNVEV (reference sequence). This chain's CDR3 is CASSLWQGSNQPQHF. CDR3 DNA sequence: TGTGCCAGCAGTTTATGGCAGGGAAGCAATCAGCCCCAGCATTTT.

This rearrangement joins TRBV6-6 to TRBJ1-3; D is uncertain. The CDR3 has 14 residues. V was cut by 5 bases and J by 3 bases, with 11 bases left in between. In germline, CDR1 is MNHNY, CDR2 SVGAGI (reference sequence). CDR3 in amino acids: CASSLGSGGNTIYF. CDR3 coding DNA: TGTGCCAGCAGTCTCGGGTCTGGTGGAAACACCATATATTTT.

V usage is TRBV27 and J usage is TRBJ1-1, with D possibly TRBD1 on 5 matching bases. CDR3 length: 16 amino acids. CDR1 and CDR2 from the germline V gene are MNHEY and SMNVEV (reference sequence). V was cut by 4 bases and J by 0 bases, with 15 bases left in between. DNA of the CDR3: TGTGCCAGCAGTTCCTATTCGACAGATATGAACACTGAAGCTTTCTTT. As protein: CASSSYSTDMNTEAFF.

By frequency in the sample, this clone is medium-sized. V usage is TRBV2 and J usage is TRBJ2-5; 9 nucleotides align to TRBD1. Germline CDR1 SNHLY, CDR2 FYNNEI. Trimming removed 5 bases from V and 5 bases from J; junction bases left unmatched: 6. This CDR3 contains 14 residues. CDR3 in amino acids: CASSSGQGWETQYF. In DNA, the CDR3 is TGTGCCAGCAGTTCCGGACAGGGGTGGGAGACCCAGTACTTC.

A few counts support this clone. This chain joins TRBV6-5 and TRBJ1-1; D is possibly TRBD1 (5 bases). V lost 0 bases and J lost 6, with 11 bases in between. This CDR3 is 14 amino acids long. Germline V gene lookup returns CDR1 MNHEY and CDR2 SVGAGI. In nucleotides, the CDR3 is TGTGCCAGCAGTTACTCTATGGGGGGGTCTGAAGCTTTCTTT. It is translated as CASSYSMGGSEAFF.

This clone was seen just once. The CDR3 region is CASSQDGEETQYF. The CDR3 DNA reads TGCGCCAGCAGCCAAGATGGCGAGGAGACCCAGTACTTC. This chain links TRBV4-1 with TRBJ2-5; no reliable D call. V lost 0 bases to trimming and J lost 5 bases, with 7 bases between them. Germline V gives CDR1 MGHRA, CDR2 YSYEKL. This CDR3 contains 13 residues.

The chain joins TRBV11-2 to TRBJ2-2; D not certain. Germline assignment: CDR1 SGHAT and CDR2 FQNNGV. Trimming shortened V by 1 base and J by 7 bases, and 7 bases separated the two germline ends. The CDR3 contains 13 residues. CDR3 in DNA: TGTGCCAGCAGCTTAGCGGAGCACGGGGAGCTGTTTTTT. Its protein product is CASSLAEHGELFF. The whole variable domain, filled in from reference TRBV11-2 and TRBJ2-2, reads EAGVAQSPRYKIIEKRQSVAFWCNPISGHATLYWYQQILGQGPKLLIQFQNNGVVDDSQLPKDRFSAERLKGVDSTLKIQPAKLEDSAVYLCASSLAEHGELFFGEGSRLTVL.